Given below is one T cell receptor beta chain in context. Its target is not known. This specimen belongs to a study of cytotoxic CD8 clonotypes in ibrutinib-treated CLL. Study-wide context: For this cohort, patients were 10 to 11 relapsed/refractory and some 15 treatment-naive, while 17 to 18 were IGHV unmutated.

Method: immunoSEQ multiplex PCR; TCRdb's copy keeps in-frame clones and lacks some. Of approximately 330,000 clones listed, roughly 80% are singletons. Germline V gene data show CDR1 as KGHSH and CDR2 as LQKENI. Unmatched junction bases numbered 2, after V lost 0 bases and J lost 2 bases. This CDR3 is built from 17 residues. Notes on the study in general: Clonality increased at ibrutinib response and stayed stable in sustained remission. At progression, however, it fell back toward baseline. Clonality measured at baseline exceeded age-matched healthy donors, tracking circulating CD8+ T-cell counts.

The chain joins TRBV18 to TRBJ2-6, with 9 bases that match TRBD1. Sequencing was performed on PBMCs, taken before ibrutinib treatment. The receptor was derived from a human donor with chronic lymphocytic leukemia. The CDR3 here is CASSPPGQGAGANVLTF. The CDR3 nucleotides are TGTGCCAGCTCACCACCGGGACAGGGTGCTGGGGCCAACGTCCTGACTTTC.